This T cell receptor (beta chain) derives from a study of Tregs in tolerant kidney transplant recipients. Overall study context: Recipients received nonmyeloablative bone marrow transplants from related graft donors, with transient mixed chimerism. Notes on the study in general: Donor-specific Treg expansion exceeded global Treg expansion in tolerant patients, suggesting antigen drive. Findings come from small patient numbers and require larger validation.

Libraries were prepared by immunoSEQ multiplex PCR; TCRdb keeps only in-frame clonotypes and omits some of them. This sample has about 100,000 clones, with 93% found just once. The germline V gene has CDR1 SGHVS and CDR2 FNYEAQ. This CDR3 has 16 residues. Trimming at V came to 3 bases and at J to 8 bases, leaving 11 bases not matched to a gene. Unstimulated regulatory T cells (CD4+CD25+CD127-), CD4+CD25- non-regulatory cells, CD4 and CD8 cells were FACS-sorted from thawed PBMCs. A note on this clone: Its antigen is still unknown.

Material: CD4+ T cells from blood, obtained before the transplant. The clonotype comes from a human donor who received a combined kidney and bone marrow transplant. The gene calls are TRBV7-6 and TRBJ2-1; 9 nucleotides line up with TRBD2. The CDR3 spells CASSLMGAGGSDEQFF. The CDR3 nucleotides read TGTGCCAGCAGCTTGATGGGAGCGGGAGGTTCCGATGAGCAGTTCTTC. Complete variable domain (other parts from reference TRBV7-6 and TRBJ2-1): GAGVSQSPRYKVTKRGQDVALRCDPISGHVSLYWYRQALGQGPEFLTYFNYEAQQDKSGLPNDRFSAERPEGSISTLTIQRTEQRDSAMYRCASSLMGAGGSDEQFFGPGTRLTVL.